The 4 T cell receptor beta chains given below trace back to one sample, sequenced in a study of Tregs in tolerant kidney transplant recipients. Only in-frame clones appear in the TCRdb table, and some are missing; sequencing was by immunoSEQ multiplex PCR. The sample lists roughly 70,000 clones, approximately 89% seen once, with about 4% in the top ten. Mixed chimerism was transient after nonmyeloablative marrow transplants from related graft donors. The input for sequencing was CD4+ T cells from blood (PBMCs), taken 6 months after the transplant. These receptors all come from a human patient who received a combined kidney and bone marrow transplant. Some of these T cells may belong to the graft donor.

The V call is TRBV18, the J call TRBJ1-1; D is unclear. This CDR3 spans 14 amino acids. CDR1 and CDR2 from the germline V gene are KGHSH and LQKENI. Trimming removed 3 bases at V and 1 base at J, with 9 bases between. The CDR3 DNA sequence: TGTGCCAGCTCACCGAGAACAGAGAACACTGAAGCTTTCTTT. Translated, it gives CASSPRTENTEAFF.

This rearrangement joins TRBV27 to TRBJ2-1; 7 bases agree with TRBD2. The CDR3 runs to 14 residues. Germline CDR1 reads MNHEY; CDR2 reads SMNVEV (reference sequence). V was clipped by 5 bases and J by 14 bases; unmatched bases: 15. The CDR3 is CASSKGRGERGEFF. The CDR3 nucleotides read TGTGCCAGCAGTAAGGGTCGTGGGGAACGGGGGGAGTTCTTC.

J is TRBJ2-1 and V is TRBV10-2; 7 nucleotides agree with TRBD2. Germline CDR1 reads WSHSY; CDR2 reads SAAADI. With V trimmed by 4 bases and J by 9 bases, 12 bases remained unmatched. The CDR3 runs 15 residues. The CDR3 reads CASSVGGRLRGEQFF. The CDR3 DNA follows: TGCGCCAGCAGTGTCGGCGGGAGACTTCGTGGTGAGCAGTTCTTC.

The chain is built from TRBV25-1 and TRBJ2-1, with 7 nucleotides matching TRBD2. V lost 6 bases and J lost 4; bases outside the gene matches: 9. The CDR3 is made up of 15 amino acids. The V gene's germline CDR1 is MGHDK and CDR2 SYGVNS. For the CDR3, the DNA is TGTGCCAGCAGGGGATCTAGCGGAAGTTACAATGAGCAGTTCTTC. This sequence encodes CASRGSSGSYNEQFF.